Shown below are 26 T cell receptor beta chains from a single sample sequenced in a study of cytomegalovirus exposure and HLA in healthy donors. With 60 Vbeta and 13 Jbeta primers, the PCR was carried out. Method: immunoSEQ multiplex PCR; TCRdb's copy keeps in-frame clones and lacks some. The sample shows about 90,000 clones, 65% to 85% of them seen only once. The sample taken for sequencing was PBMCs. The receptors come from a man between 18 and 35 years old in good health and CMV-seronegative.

The CDR3 DNA is TGCGCCAGCAGCTTGGAAGGCAGGGTGAATCAGCCCCAGCATTTT. The encoded protein is CASSLEGRVNQPQHF. The V and J genes are TRBV5-1 and TRBJ1-5, with D tentatively TRBD1 (5 bases). V was trimmed by 0 bases and J by 4 bases, leaving 11 bases between them. The CDR3 runs to 15 residues. CDR1 SGHRS and CDR2 YFSETQ come from the germline V gene.

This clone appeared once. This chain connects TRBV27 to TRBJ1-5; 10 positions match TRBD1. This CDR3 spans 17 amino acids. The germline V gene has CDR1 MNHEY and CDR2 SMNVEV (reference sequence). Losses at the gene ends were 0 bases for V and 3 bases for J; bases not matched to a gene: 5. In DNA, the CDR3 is TGTGCCAGCAGTTTATCTTCAGGGACAGGGGCCAATCAGCCCCAGCATTTT. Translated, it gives CASSLSSGTGANQPQHF.

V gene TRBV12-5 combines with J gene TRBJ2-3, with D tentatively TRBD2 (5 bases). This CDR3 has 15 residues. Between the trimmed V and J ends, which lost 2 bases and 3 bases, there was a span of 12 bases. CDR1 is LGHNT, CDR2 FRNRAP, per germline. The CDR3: CASGLSSSYTDTQYF. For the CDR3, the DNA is TGTGCTAGTGGTTTGTCGTCTAGCTATACAGATACGCAGTATTTT.

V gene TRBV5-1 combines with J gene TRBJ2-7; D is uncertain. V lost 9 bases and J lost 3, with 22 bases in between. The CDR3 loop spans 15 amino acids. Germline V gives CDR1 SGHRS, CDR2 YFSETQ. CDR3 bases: TGCGCCACGTCCTTAGGCGCGGTGGAAATCTACGAGCAGTACTTC. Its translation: CATSLGAVEIYEQYF. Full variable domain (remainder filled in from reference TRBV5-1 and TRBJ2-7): KAGVTQTPRYLIKTRGQQVTLSCSPISGHRSVSWYQQTPGQGLQFLFEYFSETQRNKGNFPGRFSGRQFSNSRSEMNVSTLELGDSALYLCATSLGAVEIYEQYFGPGTRLTVT.

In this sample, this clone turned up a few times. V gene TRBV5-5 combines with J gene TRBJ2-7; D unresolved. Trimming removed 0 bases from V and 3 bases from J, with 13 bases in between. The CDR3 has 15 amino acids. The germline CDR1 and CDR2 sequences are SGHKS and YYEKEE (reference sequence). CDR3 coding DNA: TGTGCCAGCAGCTTGGTATCGCAGGCCCACTACGAGCAGTACTTC. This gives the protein CASSLVSQAHYEQYF.

Written as DNA, the CDR3 is TGTGCCAGCAGTTACTTCCGGGAGGGCAATGAGCAGTTCTTC. Translation gives CASSYFREGNEQFF. This chain uses TRBV6-6 with TRBJ2-1, with TRBD2 matching 8 bases. The CDR3 contains 14 residues. The germline CDR1 and CDR2 sequences are MNHNY and SVGAGI (reference sequence). Unmatched junction bases numbered 2, after V lost 1 base and J lost 6 bases.

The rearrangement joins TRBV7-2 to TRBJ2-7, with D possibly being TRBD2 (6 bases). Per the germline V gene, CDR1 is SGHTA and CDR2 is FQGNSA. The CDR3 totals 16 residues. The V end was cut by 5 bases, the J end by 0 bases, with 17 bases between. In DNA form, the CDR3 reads TGTGCCAGCAGCCACCGAGTTGGCGGGGCCTCCTACGAGCAGTACTTC. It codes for CASSHRVGGASYEQYF.

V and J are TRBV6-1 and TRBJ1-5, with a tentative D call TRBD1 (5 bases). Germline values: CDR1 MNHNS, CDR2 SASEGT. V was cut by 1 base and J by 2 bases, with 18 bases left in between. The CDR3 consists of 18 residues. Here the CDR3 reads CASSEEIGVRDRNQPQHF. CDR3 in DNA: TGTGCCAGCAGTGAAGAAATCGGAGTCAGGGATCGCAATCAGCCCCAGCATTTT.

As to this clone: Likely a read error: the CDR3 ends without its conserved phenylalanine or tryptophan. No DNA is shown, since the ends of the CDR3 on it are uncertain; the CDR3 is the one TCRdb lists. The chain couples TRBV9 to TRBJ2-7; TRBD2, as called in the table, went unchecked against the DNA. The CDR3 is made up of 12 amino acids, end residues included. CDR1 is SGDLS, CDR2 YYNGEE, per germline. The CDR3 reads CATPCLAGGPVS.

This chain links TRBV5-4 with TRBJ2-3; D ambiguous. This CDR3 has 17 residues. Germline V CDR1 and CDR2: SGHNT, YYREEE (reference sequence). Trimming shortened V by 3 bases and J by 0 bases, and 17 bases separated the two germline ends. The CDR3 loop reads CASSWAVPLPSTDTQYF. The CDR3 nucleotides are TGTGCCAGCAGCTGGGCCGTTCCACTGCCTAGCACAGATACGCAGTATTTT.

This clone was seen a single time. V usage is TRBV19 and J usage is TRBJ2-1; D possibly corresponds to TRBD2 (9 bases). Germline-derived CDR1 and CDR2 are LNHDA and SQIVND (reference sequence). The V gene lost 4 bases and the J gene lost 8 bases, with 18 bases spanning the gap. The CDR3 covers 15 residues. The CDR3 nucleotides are TGTGCCAGTAGTACAGGGGGCGGGAGGGGGGATGAGCAGTTCTTC. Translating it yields CASSTGGGRGDEQFF.

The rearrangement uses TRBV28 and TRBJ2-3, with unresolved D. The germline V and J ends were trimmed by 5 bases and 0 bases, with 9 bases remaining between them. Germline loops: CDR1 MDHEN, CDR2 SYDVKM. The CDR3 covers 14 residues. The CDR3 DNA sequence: TGTGCCAGCAGTAAGCCCACTAGCACAGATACGCAGTATTTT. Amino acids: CASSKPTSTDTQYF.

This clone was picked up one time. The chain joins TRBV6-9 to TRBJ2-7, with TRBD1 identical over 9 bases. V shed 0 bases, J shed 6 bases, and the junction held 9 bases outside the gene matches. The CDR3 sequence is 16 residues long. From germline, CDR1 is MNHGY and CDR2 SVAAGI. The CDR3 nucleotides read TGTGCCAGCAGTTATTCGAAGGGACAGGGATCCATCGAGCAGTACTTC. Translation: CASSYSKGQGSIEQYF.

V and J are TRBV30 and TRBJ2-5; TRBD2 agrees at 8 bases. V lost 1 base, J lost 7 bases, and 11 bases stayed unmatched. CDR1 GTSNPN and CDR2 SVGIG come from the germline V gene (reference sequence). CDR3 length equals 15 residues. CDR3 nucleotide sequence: TGTGCCTGGAGTGGTTCTGGGACCGGGGGGGGGACCCAGTACTTC. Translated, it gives CAWSGSGTGGGTQYF.

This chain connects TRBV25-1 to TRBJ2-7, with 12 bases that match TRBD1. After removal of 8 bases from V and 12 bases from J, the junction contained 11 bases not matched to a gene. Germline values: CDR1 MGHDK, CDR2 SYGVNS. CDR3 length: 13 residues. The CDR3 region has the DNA TGTGCCAGCTGCGTGGGGGACAGGGGGCAGGTGTACTTC. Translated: CASCVGDRGQVYF.

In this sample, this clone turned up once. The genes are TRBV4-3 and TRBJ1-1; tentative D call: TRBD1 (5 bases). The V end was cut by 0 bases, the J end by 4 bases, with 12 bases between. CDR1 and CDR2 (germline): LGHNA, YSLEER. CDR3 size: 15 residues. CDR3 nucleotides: TGCGCCAGCAGCCAAGATGTAGGGGTTTTCACTGAAGCTTTCTTT. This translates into CASSQDVGVFTEAFF.

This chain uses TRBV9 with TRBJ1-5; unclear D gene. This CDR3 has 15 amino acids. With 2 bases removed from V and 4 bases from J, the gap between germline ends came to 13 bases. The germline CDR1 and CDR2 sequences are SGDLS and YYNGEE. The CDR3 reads CASSVTGRRNQPQHF. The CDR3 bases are TGTGCCAGCAGCGTTACGGGGAGGAGAAATCAGCCCCAGCATTTT.

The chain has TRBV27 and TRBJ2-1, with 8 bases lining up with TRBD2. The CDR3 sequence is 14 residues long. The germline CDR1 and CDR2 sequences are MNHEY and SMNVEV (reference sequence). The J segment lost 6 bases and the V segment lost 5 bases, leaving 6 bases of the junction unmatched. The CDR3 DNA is TGTGCCAGCAGTAAACAGCGGGAGATCAATGAGCAGTTCTTC. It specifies CASSKQREINEQFF.

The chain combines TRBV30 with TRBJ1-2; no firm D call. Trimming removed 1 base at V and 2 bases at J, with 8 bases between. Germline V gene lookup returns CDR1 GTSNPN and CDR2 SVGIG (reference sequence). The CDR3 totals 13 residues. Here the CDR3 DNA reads TGTGCCTGGAGTGATAAAAAAAACTATGGCTACACCTTC. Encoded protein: CAWSDKKNYGYTF.

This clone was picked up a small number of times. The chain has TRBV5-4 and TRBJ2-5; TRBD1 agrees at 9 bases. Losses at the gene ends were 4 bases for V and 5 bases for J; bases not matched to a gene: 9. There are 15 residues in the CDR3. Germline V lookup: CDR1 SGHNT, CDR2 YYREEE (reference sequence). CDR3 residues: CASSTGQGHGETQYF. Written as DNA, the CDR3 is TGTGCCAGCAGCACGGGACAGGGACATGGGGAGACCCAGTACTTC.

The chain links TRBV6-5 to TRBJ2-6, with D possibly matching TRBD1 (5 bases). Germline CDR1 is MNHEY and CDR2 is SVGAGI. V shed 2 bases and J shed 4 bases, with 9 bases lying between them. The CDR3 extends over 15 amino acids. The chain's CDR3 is CASSYGASGANVLTF. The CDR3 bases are TGTGCCAGCAGTTACGGGGCTTCGGGGGCCAACGTCCTGACTTTC.

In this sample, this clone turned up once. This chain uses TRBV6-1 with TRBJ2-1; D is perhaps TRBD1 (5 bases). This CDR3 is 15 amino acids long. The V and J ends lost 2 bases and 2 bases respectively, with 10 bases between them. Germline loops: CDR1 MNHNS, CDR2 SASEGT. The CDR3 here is CASSESRAPYNEQFF. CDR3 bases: TGTGCCAGCAGTGAAAGCAGGGCCCCCTACAATGAGCAGTTCTTC.

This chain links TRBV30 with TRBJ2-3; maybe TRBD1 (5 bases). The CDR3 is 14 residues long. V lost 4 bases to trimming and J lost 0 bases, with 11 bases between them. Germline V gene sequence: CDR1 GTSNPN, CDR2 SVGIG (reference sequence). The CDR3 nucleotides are TGTGCCTGGACCCCTGGGGCGAGCACAGATACGCAGTATTTT. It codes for CAWTPGASTDTQYF. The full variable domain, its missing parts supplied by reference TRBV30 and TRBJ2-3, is SQTIHQWPATLVQPVGSPLSLECTVEGTSNPNLYWYRQAAGRGLQLLFYSVGIGQISSEVPQNLSASRPQDRQFILSSKKLLLSDSGFYLCAWTPGASTDTQYFGPGTRLTVL.

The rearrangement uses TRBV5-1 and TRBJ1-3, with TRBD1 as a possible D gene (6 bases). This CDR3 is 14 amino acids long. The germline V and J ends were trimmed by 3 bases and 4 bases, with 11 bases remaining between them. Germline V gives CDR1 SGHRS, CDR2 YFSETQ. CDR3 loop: CASSSQGGGNTIYF. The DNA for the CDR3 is TGCGCCAGCAGCTCACAGGGTGGGGGAAACACCATATATTTT.

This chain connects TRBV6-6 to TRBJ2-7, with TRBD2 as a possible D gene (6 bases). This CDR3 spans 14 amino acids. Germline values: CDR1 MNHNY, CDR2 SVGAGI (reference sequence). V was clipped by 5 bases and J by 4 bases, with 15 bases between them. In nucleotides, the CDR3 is TGTGCCAGCAGTAACGGCGGGGCCTATTACGAGCAGTACTTC. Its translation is CASSNGGAYYEQYF.

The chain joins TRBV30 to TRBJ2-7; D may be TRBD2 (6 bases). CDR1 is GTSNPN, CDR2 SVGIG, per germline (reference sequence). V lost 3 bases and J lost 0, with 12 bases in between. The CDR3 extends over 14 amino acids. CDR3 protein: CAWRDTGSSYEQYF. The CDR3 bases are TGTGCCTGGAGGGATACCGGGAGCTCCTACGAGCAGTACTTC.